These 13 T cell receptor beta chains were sequenced from one sample in a study of shared clonotypes between healthy human individuals. The assay was immunoSEQ multiplex PCR, and TCRdb's table has in-frame clones only and misses some. The sample carries some 690,000 clones, about nine tenths recorded once. Sequenced material: memory CD8+ T cells from PBMCs. Subset noted: CD45RO+ cells pooled with CCR7-negative TemRA cells. These receptors all come from a man between 18 and 29 years old in good health. Some clones in this sample may be carry-over from other donors' samples.

The rearrangement joins TRBV4-2 to TRBJ2-7; TRBD2 matches at 12 bases. The V and J ends lost 4 bases and 3 bases, in that order; junction bases with no gene match: 7. The germline V gene encodes CDR1 LGHNA and CDR2 YNFKEQ. This CDR3 spans 16 amino acids. The CDR3 spells CASSPLAGGALYEQYF. CDR3 sequence (DNA): TGTGCCAGCAGCCCCCTAGCGGGAGGGGCCCTCTACGAGCAGTACTTC.

The chain couples TRBV19 to TRBJ2-7, with TRBD1 matching over 9 bases. With 6 bases clipped from V and 1 base from J, the junction kept 7 bases outside the gene matches. Germline lookup yields CDR1 LNHDA and CDR2 SQIVND (reference sequence). This CDR3 contains 15 residues. The CDR3 loop reads CASSRGQGLSYEQYF. In DNA form, the CDR3 reads TGTGCCAGTAGCCGGGGACAGGGCTTATCCTACGAGCAGTACTTC.

The sample holds a few counts of this clone. This rearrangement joins TRBV28 to TRBJ2-1; D is undetermined. CDR3 size: 14 residues. Germline V gene lookup returns CDR1 MDHEN and CDR2 SYDVKM. V was pared by 7 bases and J by 0 bases, with 10 bases between. The CDR3 spells CASKSKLSYNEQFF. The CDR3 bases are TGTGCCAGCAAGAGCAAGCTCTCCTACAATGAGCAGTTCTTC.

The CDR3 here is CASSPGQGHEQYF. The CDR3 region has the DNA TGCGCCAGCAGCCCGGGACAGGGCCACGAGCAGTACTTC. This chain links TRBV4-3 with TRBJ2-7, with 9 bases aligning to TRBD1. The length of the CDR3 is 13 residues. Germline assignment: CDR1 LGHNA and CDR2 YSLEER. The junction had 3 bases not matched to a gene; V was cut back by 4 bases and J by 5 bases.

The gene calls are TRBV5-4 and TRBJ1-2; 12 bases match TRBD1. Germline V CDR1 and CDR2: SGHNT, YYREEE (reference sequence). The J segment lost 4 bases and the V segment lost 3 bases, leaving 1 base of the junction unmatched. CDR3 length: 14 residues. The CDR3 is CASSWDRGPYGYTF. The CDR3 DNA reads as TGTGCCAGCAGCTGGGACAGGGGGCCCTATGGCTACACCTTC.

V gene TRBV9 combines with J gene TRBJ2-5, with D possibly TRBD1 on 6 matching bases. The V gene lost 3 bases and the J gene lost 1 base, with 13 bases spanning the gap. Per germline, CDR1 SGDLS and CDR2 YYNGEE. The CDR3 loop spans 15 amino acids. The CDR3 spells CASSADSHFQETQYF. The CDR3 DNA reads as TGTGCCAGCAGCGCGGACAGCCACTTCCAAGAGACCCAGTACTTC.

This chain joins TRBV9 and TRBJ2-1; D gene uncertain. Germline CDR1 reads SGDLS; CDR2 reads YYNGEE. V was trimmed by 0 bases and J by 5 bases, leaving 9 bases between them. The CDR3 loop spans 14 amino acids. As DNA, the CDR3 is TGTGCCAGCAGCGTAGCTAAGGGTAACAATGAGCAGTTCTTC. Protein product: CASSVAKGNNEQFF. Complete variable domain (other parts from reference TRBV9 and TRBJ2-1): DSGVTQTPKHLITATGQRVTLRCSPRSGDLSVYWYQQSLDQGLQFLIQYYNGEERAKGNILERFSAQQFPDLHSELNLSSLELGDSALYFCASSVAKGNNEQFFGPGTRLTVL.

This clone appeared a single time. The gene calls are TRBV19 and TRBJ1-1, with 9 positions matching TRBD1. The CDR3 runs to 13 residues. Germline lookup yields CDR1 LNHDA and CDR2 SQIVND (reference sequence). After removal of 7 bases from V and 4 bases from J, the junction contained 4 bases not matched to a gene. CDR3 coding DNA: TGTGCCAGTATAGGACAGGGGCCCACTGAAGCTTTCTTT. As protein: CASIGQGPTEAFF.

The chain employs TRBV19 and TRBJ2-1; TRBD2 matches 11 bases. J lost 16 bases, V lost 6 bases, and 8 bases had no gene match. This CDR3 has 12 amino acids. Germline V CDR1 and CDR2: LNHDA, SQIVND (reference sequence). The DNA for the CDR3 is TGTGCCAGTAGAGGAACTAGCGGGAGTCGTTTCTTC. Amino acids: CASRGTSGSRFF.

Only a few counts were recorded for this clone. The chain is built from TRBV14 and TRBJ1-5; D is undetermined. The CDR3 covers 16 residues. Germline V lookup: CDR1 SGHDN, CDR2 FVKESK. V shed 7 bases and J shed 2 bases, with 18 bases lying between them. The CDR3, as DNA: TGTGCCAGCATCGAGGAGCGCTGCTTTTGCAATCAGCCCCAGCATTTT. This gives the protein CASIEERCFCNQPQHF.

The chain carries TRBV29-1 and TRBJ2-3; D may be TRBD2 (6 bases). CDR1 is SQVTM and CDR2 is ANQGSEA in the germline V gene. Trimming removed 4 bases from V and 5 bases from J, with 16 bases in between. This CDR3 is built from 14 residues. The CDR3: CSVGGGVGVDTQYF. In DNA form, the CDR3 reads TGCAGCGTTGGGGGCGGGGTTGGGGTAGATACGCAGTATTTT.

This chain connects TRBV19 to TRBJ1-1; D is undetermined. The CDR3 contains 15 residues. V lost 7 bases and J 1 base, leaving 16 bases between the germline ends. Germline CDR1 is LNHDA and CDR2 is SQIVND (reference sequence). CDR3 DNA sequence: TGTGCCAGTACCCACGGGGTGCACCCGAACACTGAAGCTTTCTTT. Residues: CASTHGVHPNTEAFF.

The chain combines TRBV7-9 with TRBJ2-7, with 8 bases fitting TRBD1. Per germline, CDR1 SEHNR and CDR2 FQNEAQ (reference sequence). CDR3 size: 14 residues. V lost 3 bases, J lost 2 bases, and 3 bases stayed unmatched. CDR3 residues: CASSFGQGTYEQYF. The CDR3 DNA reads TGTGCCAGCAGCTTCGGACAGGGAACCTACGAGCAGTACTTC.